This TCR beta chain was retrieved from a study of blood T cell repertoires in COVID-19. Study in general: Sources were T cells, B-cell-depleted T cells, or PBMCs; the material itself was cDNA or gDNA.

Original methodology: Amplification of reference gene primers was used by the study to estimate nucleated cell counts. The table came from immunoSEQ multiplex PCR; TCRdb's copy has only in-frame clones and leaves some out. V, J and clone size are those of that table, while D and trimming were read from the DNA. The table records some 160,000 clones, about 90% of them present only once. The germline V gene has CDR1 MNHEY and CDR2 SMNVEV (reference sequence). The J segment lost 8 bases and the V segment lost 10 bases, leaving 18 bases of the junction unmatched. CDR3 length equals 15 residues. This clonotype originated in a man aged 55 to 70 with acute or convalescent COVID-19. This chain connects TRBV27 to TRBJ1-2; 8 bases map to TRBD1. Sequencing was done on a sample of peripheral blood. The CDR3 loop reads CATRRAGGDLSGYTF. DNA for the CDR3: TGTGCCACCCGGAGGGCAGGGGGCGACCTAAGCGGCTACACCTTC.